A selection of T cell receptor beta chains follows, all from one sample in a study of STAT5B mutations in CD4+ large granular lymphocyte leukemia. Assay used: immunoSEQ multiplex PCR; TCRdb lists only in-frame clones, some missing. The data contain some 41,000 clones, 84% of them singletons. What was sequenced was CD4+ T cells from blood buffy coats. These receptors were obtained from a human donor in good health. The CDR3 runs from the conserved cysteine through the conserved F or W. Clone size is given for some rows only: seen once, a few or many times, or a class if the clone is expanded.

clone_size: NA
v_call: TRBV9
cdr3_aa: CASSPHLKGGSETQYF

clone_size: NA
v_call: TRBV6-5
cdr3_aa: CASSLAGSSNYGYTF

clone_size: NA
v_call: TRBV7-9
cdr3_aa: CASSLATGGGDTQYF

clone_size: NA
v_call: TRBV28
cdr3_aa: CASSTDRGGPYNEQFF

clone_size: NA
v_call: TRBV10-2
cdr3_aa: CASSASLEQFF

clone_size: NA
v_call: TRBV2
cdr3_aa: CASSENGQGASGYTF

clone_size: NA
v_call: TRBV6-6
cdr3_aa: CASSYSEDSNEQFF

clone_size: NA
v_call: TRBV10-3
cdr3_aa: CAISESGTSYEQYF

clone_size: NA
v_call: TRBV5-1
cdr3_aa: CASSLGPGMNTEAFF

clone_size: NA
v_call: TRBV29-1
cdr3_aa: CSAEGQGLGRGDYGYTF

clone_size: NA
v_call: TRBV18
cdr3_aa: CASSPNPARVRLAGARETQYF

clone_size: NA
v_call: TRBV4-1
cdr3_aa: CASSQGGTVPGELFF

clone_size: NA
v_call: TRBV30
cdr3_aa: CAWNRDTNYGYTF

clone_size: NA
v_call: TRBV5-1
cdr3_aa: CASSIDAGGEFDNEQFF

clone_size: NA
v_call: TRBV6-6
cdr3_aa: CASSYSRENTEAFF

clone_size: NA
v_call: TRBV4-2
cdr3_aa: CASSPLGLAGSYEQYF

clone_size: NA
v_call: TRBV5-4
cdr3_aa: CASSLLGGGAEAFF

clone_size: NA
v_call: TRBV10-3
cdr3_aa: CAISPGQETYGYTF

clone_size: NA
v_call: TRBV15
cdr3_aa: CATSSRDGWNTEAFF

clone_size: NA
v_call: TRBV27
cdr3_aa: CASSPQGQGDSYEQYF

clone_size: NA
v_call: TRBV30
cdr3_aa: CAWSVLDRGTQYF

clone_size: once
v_call: TRBV11-3
cdr3_aa: CASSKIGSGRAGDTQYF

clone_size: few
v_call: TRBV18
cdr3_aa: CASSPPYGRTYEQYF

clone_size: NA
v_call: TRBV7-9
cdr3_aa: CASSNNGIPNTEAFF

clone_size: NA
v_call: TRBV9
cdr3_aa: CASSGRAHTQYF

clone_size: once
v_call: TRBV6-5
cdr3_aa: CASSYVGGVSYGYTF

clone_size: NA
v_call: TRBV5-4
cdr3_aa: CASSLTSGQETQYF

clone_size: NA
v_call: TRBV19
cdr3_aa: CASSSQQGKETQYF

clone_size: once
v_call: TRBV6-1
cdr3_aa: CASSEVSFGNTIYF

clone_size: NA
v_call: TRBV30
cdr3_aa: CAWSRGQGGETQYF

clone_size: NA
v_call: TRBV5-8
cdr3_aa: CASSFGGAAGGWADTQYF

clone_size: NA
v_call: TRBV6-5
cdr3_aa: CASNPGQGVGYTF

clone_size: NA
v_call: TRBV29-1
cdr3_aa: CSVTGGADTGELFF

clone_size: few
v_call: TRBV18
cdr3_aa: CASSPPGHPNTEAFF

clone_size: NA
v_call: TRBV4-2
cdr3_aa: CASSQDRDRGQRPQHF

clone_size: NA
v_call: TRBV6-1
cdr3_aa: CASSETTLVDTQYF

clone_size: once
v_call: TRBV10-1
cdr3_aa: CASSEGGVYNEQFF

clone_size: NA
v_call: TRBV6-6
cdr3_aa: CASSPQTGDSPLHF

clone_size: NA
v_call: TRBV28
cdr3_aa: CASSPLAREGYTF

clone_size: NA
v_call: TRBV28
cdr3_aa: CASSLAGAQETQYF

clone_size: once
v_call: TRBV2
cdr3_aa: CASKNDRNTGELFF

clone_size: NA
v_call: TRBV6-5
cdr3_aa: CASSYLRVADTQYF

clone_size: once
v_call: TRBV29-1
cdr3_aa: CSAMPGTGGKDTQYF

clone_size: NA
v_call: TRBV30
cdr3_aa: CAWSAFRTGNSGNTIYF

clone_size: NA
v_call: TRBV21-1
cdr3_aa: CAGRLPGSQPQHF

clone_size: NA
v_call: TRBV5-1
cdr3_aa: CASSLDGSYGYTF

clone_size: NA
v_call: TRBV9
cdr3_aa: CASSADEGWGEKLFF

clone_size: NA
v_call: TRBV30
cdr3_aa: CAWSPFEQGYWEKLFF

clone_size: NA
v_call: TRBV7-2
cdr3_aa: CASSLLGSDLPSEQYF

clone_size: NA
v_call: TRBV6-1
cdr3_aa: CASSGSGTGGIQPQHF

clone_size: NA
v_call: TRBV5-4
cdr3_aa: CASSRGATSVQEQYF

clone_size: NA
v_call: TRBV6-5
cdr3_aa: CASSTLAGVETQYF

clone_size: few
v_call: TRBV10-3
cdr3_aa: CAIMASSGRETYEQYF

clone_size: few
v_call: TRBV28
cdr3_aa: CASSSITGYSPLHF

clone_size: NA
v_call: TRBV2
cdr3_aa: CASSSDVSNTGELFF

clone_size: NA
v_call: TRBV4-3
cdr3_aa: CASSQDYRTSDEQFF

clone_size: NA
v_call: TRBV15
cdr3_aa: CATSERQSYGYTF

clone_size: NA
v_call: TRBV18
cdr3_aa: CASSPPSGRGEKLFF